A few counts support the clone carrying this T cell receptor (beta chain). Its antigen remains unidentified. The data derive from a study of identical twins. Study-level findings and limits: Modelling approaches yielded underestimates of out-of-frame TCR alpha sharing between monozygotic twins. Out-of-frame alpha sequences common to twins were enriched for low generation probability.

Trimming took 6 bases from V and 0 from J, leaving 10 bases between them. CDR3 length: 14 amino acids. A universal primer binding site was introduced by template switching. The final cDNA contained unique molecular identifiers. MiXCR was run by TCRdb on the 5' RACE reads, yielding one entry per CDR3 protein. In the table there are about 200,000 distinct CDR3 sequences, approximately 10% of which are singletons. Healthy Caucasian individuals made up all the donors. The chain has TRBV12-3 or TRBV12-4 and TRBJ2-3; D perhaps matches TRBD2 (6 bases). The material sequenced was memory T cells sorted from blood. This sequence originates from a man in his fifties in good health. CDR3 coding DNA: TGTGCCAGCAGACCCGGGACTAGCACAGATACGCAGTATTTT. This codes for CASRPGTSTDTQYF.